This T cell receptor beta chain was recorded in a study of T cells after yellow fever vaccination. In regard to this clonotype: Its specificity is unknown.

TCRdb re-called the 5' RACE reads with MiXCR, one entry per CDR3 protein. The table has just over 300,000 distinct CDR3 sequences, roughly 3.5% seen once. General study results and limits: Post-booster repertoires contained most primary-vaccination clones again (roughly 96% CD4, about 90% CD8).

CDR1 LNHNV and CDR2 YYDKDF come from the germline V gene (reference sequence). V was trimmed by 2 bases and J by 5 bases, leaving 16 bases between them. The CDR3 consists of 15 residues. This clonotype originated in a man younger than 35 who received the YFV17D yellow fever vaccine. The V gene is TRBV15, the J gene TRBJ2-7; D possibly matches TRBD1 or TRBD2 (5 bases each). The starting material was PBMCs, obtained on the day of the yellow fever booster vaccination. CDR3 sequence reads: CATSRSRDGQDEQYV. CDR3 DNA: TGTGCCACCAGCAGATCGAGGGACGGCCAGGACGAGCAGTACGTC.